This T cell receptor beta chain derives from a study of technical replicates of blood from a few donors. Germline V gene sequence: CDR1 MNHEY, CDR2 SVGAGI. The CDR3 extends over 15 amino acids. V was trimmed by 6 bases and J by 3 bases, leaving 18 bases between them. Sequenced by immunoSEQ multiplex PCR; TCRdb stores in-frame clones only, minus some. The data show 75,000 to 95,000 clones, over 75% seen once. The sequenced material came from T cells isolated from PBMCs. This TCR was sampled from a human donor in good health. V and J are TRBV6-5 and TRBJ2-7; weak D call: TRBD1 (5 bases). For the CDR3, the DNA is TGTGCCAGCAGGCGCCCTGGTGGACAACACTACGAGCAGTACTTC. Protein product: CASRRPGGQHYEQYF.